The source of this T cell receptor beta chain is a study of early T cells in non-severe SARS-CoV-2 infection. Individual cDNA molecules each received unique molecular identifiers attached to them. TCRdb redid the calling of the 5' RACE reads with MiXCR, one entry per CDR3 protein. The top ten clones hold roughly 6.7% of a sample with tens of thousands of distinct CDR3 sequences, around 5% of them seen once. This clonotype originated in an adult who was a healthcare worker with PCR-confirmed SARS-CoV-2 infection or an uninfected control (not recorded which). Specimen: whole blood.

In DNA, the CDR3 is TGTGCCAGCAGCTTGACTATTAGTGAGAATGAGCAGTTCTTC. Translating gives CASSLTISENEQFF. The J gene is TRBJ2-1, the V gene TRBV7-9; D is perhaps TRBD2 (5 bases). Germline values: CDR1 SEHNR, CDR2 FQNEAQ (reference sequence). The length of the CDR3 is 14 residues. The V end was cut by 3 bases, the J end by 7 bases, with 13 bases between.